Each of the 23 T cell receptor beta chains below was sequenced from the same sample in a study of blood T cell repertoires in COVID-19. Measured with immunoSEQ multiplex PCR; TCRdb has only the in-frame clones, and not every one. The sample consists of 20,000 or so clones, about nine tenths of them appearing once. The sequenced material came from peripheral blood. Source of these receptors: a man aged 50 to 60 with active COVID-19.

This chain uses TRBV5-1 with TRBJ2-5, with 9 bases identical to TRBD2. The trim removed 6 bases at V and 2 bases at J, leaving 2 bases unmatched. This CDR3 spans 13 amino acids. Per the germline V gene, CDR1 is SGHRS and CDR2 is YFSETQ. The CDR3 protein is CASKRGAQETQYF. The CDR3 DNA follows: TGCGCCAGCAAGCGGGGGGCGCAAGAGACCCAGTACTTC. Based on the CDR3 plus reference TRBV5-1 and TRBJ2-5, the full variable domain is KAGVTQTPRYLIKTRGQQVTLSCSPISGHRSVSWYQQTPGQGLQFLFEYFSETQRNKGNFPGRFSGRQFSNSRSEMNVSTLELGDSALYLCASKRGAQETQYFGPGTRLLVL.

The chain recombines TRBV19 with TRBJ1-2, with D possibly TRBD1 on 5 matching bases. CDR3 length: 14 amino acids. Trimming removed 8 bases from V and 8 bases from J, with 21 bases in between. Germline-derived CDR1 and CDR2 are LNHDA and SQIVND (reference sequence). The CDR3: CASSHLGARGGYTF. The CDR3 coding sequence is TGTGCCAGTTCCCACTTAGGGGCCCGAGGAGGCTACACCTTC.

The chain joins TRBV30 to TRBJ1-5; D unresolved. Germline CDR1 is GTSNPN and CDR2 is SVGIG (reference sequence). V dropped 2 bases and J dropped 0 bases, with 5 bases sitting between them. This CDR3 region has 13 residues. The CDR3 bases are TGTGCCTGGAGTTCCGGTAGCAATCAGCCCCAGCATTTT. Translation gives CAWSSGSNQPQHF.

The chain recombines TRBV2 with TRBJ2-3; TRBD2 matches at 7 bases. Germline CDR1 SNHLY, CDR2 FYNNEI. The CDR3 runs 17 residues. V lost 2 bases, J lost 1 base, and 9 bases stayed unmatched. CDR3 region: CASSELYGRIGTDTQYF. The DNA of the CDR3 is TGTGCCAGCAGTGAACTCTACGGGAGGATCGGCACAGATACGCAGTATTTT.

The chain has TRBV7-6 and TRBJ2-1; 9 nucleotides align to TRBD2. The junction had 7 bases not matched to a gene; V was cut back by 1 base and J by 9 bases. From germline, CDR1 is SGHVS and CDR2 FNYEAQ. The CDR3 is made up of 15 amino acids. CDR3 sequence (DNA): TGTGCCAGCAGCTTAGTAATTAGCGGGGGCGGTGAGCAGTTCTTC. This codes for CASSLVISGGGEQFF.

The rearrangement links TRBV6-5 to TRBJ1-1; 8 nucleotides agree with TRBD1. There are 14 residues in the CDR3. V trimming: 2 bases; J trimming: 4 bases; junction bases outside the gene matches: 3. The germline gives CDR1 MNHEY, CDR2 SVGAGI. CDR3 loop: CASSYRQGTTEAFF. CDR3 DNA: TGTGCCAGCAGTTACCGACAGGGGACCACTGAAGCTTTCTTT.

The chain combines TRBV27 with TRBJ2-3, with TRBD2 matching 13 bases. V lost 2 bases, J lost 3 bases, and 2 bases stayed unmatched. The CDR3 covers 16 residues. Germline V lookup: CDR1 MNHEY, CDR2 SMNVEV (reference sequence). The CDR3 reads CASSLPGLAGTDTQYF. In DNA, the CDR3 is TGTGCCAGCAGTTTACCGGGACTAGCGGGGACAGATACGCAGTATTTT.

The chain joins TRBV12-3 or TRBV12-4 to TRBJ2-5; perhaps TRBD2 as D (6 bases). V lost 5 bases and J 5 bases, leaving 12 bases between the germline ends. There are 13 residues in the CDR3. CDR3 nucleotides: TGTGCCAGCAGTGCCCCGGGGAGGGAGACCCAGTACTTC. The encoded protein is CASSAPGRETQYF.

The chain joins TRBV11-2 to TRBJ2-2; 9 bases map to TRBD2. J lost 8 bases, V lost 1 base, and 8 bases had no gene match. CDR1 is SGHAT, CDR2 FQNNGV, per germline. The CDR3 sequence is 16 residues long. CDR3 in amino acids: CASSLVAGEGGGELFF. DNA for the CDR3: TGTGCCAGCAGCTTAGTAGCGGGGGAAGGTGGAGGGGAGCTGTTTTTT.

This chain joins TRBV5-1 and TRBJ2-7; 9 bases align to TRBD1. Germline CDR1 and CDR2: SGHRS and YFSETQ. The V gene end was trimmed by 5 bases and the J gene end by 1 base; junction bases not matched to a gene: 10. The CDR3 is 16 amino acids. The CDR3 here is CASSGYRDRVSYEQYF. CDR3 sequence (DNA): TGCGCCAGCAGTGGCTACCGGGACAGGGTGTCCTACGAGCAGTACTTC.

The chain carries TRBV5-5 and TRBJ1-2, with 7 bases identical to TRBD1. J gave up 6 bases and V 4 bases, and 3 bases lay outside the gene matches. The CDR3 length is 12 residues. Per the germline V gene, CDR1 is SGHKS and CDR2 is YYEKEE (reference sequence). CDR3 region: CASSRRGDGYTF. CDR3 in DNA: TGTGCCAGCAGCCGCAGGGGGGATGGCTACACCTTC. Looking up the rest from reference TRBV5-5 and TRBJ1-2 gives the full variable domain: DAGVTQSPTHLIKTRGQQVTLRCSPISGHKSVSWYQQVLGQGPQFIFQYYEKEERGRGNFPDRFSARQFPNYSSELNVNALLLGDSALYLCASSRRGDGYTFGSGTRLTVV.

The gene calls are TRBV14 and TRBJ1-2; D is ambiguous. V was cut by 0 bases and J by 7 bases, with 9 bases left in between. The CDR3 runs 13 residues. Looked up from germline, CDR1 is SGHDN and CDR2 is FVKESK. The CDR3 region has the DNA TGTGCCAGCAGCCAAGATGCGTTAAGTGGCTACACCTTC. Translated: CASSQDALSGYTF.

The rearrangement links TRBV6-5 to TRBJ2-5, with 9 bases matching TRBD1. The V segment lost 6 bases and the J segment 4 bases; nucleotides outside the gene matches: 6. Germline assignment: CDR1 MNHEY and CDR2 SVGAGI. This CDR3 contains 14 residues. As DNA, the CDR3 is TGTGCCAGCAGCAATGAGGACAGGGGAGAGACCCAGTACTTC. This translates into CASSNEDRGETQYF.

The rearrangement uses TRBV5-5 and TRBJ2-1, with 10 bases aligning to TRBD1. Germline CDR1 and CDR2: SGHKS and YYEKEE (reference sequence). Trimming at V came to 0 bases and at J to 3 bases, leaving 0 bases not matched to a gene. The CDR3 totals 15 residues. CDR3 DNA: TGTGCCAGCAGCTTGGGGACAGGGGGCTACAATGAGCAGTTCTTC. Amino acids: CASSLGTGGYNEQFF. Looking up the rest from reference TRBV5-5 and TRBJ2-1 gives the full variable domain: DAGVTQSPTHLIKTRGQQVTLRCSPISGHKSVSWYQQVLGQGPQFIFQYYEKEERGRGNFPDRFSARQFPNYSSELNVNALLLGDSALYLCASSLGTGGYNEQFFGPGTRLTVL.

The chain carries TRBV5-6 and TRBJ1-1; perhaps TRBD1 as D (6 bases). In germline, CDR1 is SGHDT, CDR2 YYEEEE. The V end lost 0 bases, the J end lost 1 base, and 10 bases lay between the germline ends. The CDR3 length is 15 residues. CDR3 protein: CASSLAGQSNTEAFF. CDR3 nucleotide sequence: TGTGCCAGCAGCTTGGCAGGACAGTCGAACACTGAAGCTTTCTTT.

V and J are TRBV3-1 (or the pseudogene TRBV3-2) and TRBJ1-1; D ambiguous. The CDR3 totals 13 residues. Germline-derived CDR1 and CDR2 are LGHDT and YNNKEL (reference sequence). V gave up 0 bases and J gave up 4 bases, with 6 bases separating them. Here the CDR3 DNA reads TGTGCCAGCAGCCAAGACAGAGGCACTGAAGCTTTCTTT. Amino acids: CASSQDRGTEAFF.

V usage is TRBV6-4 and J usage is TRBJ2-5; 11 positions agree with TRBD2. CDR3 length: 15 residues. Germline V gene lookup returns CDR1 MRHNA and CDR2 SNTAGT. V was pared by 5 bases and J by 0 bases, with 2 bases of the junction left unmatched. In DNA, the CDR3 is TGTGCCAGCAGTCGTAGCGGGGGGGACCAAGAGACCCAGTACTTC. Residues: CASSRSGGDQETQYF.

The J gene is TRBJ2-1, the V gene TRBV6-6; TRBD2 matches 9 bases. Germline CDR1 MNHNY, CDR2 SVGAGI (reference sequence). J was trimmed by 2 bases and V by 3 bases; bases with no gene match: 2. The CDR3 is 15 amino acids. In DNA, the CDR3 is TGTGCCAGCAGTTATAGCGGGGGAGCCTACAATGAGCAGTTCTTC. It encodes CASSYSGGAYNEQFF.

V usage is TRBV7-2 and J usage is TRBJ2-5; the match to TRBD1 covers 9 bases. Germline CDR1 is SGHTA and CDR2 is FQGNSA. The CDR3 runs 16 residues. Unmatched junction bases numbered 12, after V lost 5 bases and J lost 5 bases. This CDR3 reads CASSPRTGAGRETQYF. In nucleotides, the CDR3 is TGTGCCAGCAGCCCCCGGACAGGGGCCGGGCGGGAGACCCAGTACTTC.

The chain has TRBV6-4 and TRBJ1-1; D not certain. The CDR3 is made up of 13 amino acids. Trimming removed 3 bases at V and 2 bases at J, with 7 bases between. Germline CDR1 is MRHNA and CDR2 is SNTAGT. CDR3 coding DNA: TGTGCCAGCAGTGAGGAGGATAACACTGAAGCTTTCTTT. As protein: CASSEEDNTEAFF.

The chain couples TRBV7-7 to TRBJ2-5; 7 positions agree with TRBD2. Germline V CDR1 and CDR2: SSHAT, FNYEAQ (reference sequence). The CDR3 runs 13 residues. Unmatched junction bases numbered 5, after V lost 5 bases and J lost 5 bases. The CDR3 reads CASSPKTSETQYF. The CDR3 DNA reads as TGTGCCAGCAGCCCCAAGACTAGCGAGACCCAGTACTTC.

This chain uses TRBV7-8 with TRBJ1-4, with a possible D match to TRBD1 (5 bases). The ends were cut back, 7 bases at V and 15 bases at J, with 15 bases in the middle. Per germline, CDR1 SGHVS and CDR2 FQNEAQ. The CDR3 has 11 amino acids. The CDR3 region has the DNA TGTGCCAGCACCGATAGGGGATCTTTGTTTTTT. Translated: CASTDRGSLFF.

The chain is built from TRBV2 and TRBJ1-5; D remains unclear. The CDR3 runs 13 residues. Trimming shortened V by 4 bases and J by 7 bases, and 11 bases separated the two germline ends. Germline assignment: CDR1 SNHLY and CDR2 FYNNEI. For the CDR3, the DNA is TGTGCCAGCAGTGGAGGAGGGCTACAGCCCCAGCATTTT. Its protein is CASSGGGLQPQHF.